This TCR beta chain was observed in a study of CD8 T cells in Susac syndrome. Random-hexamer reverse transcription was applied to about 0.45 to 1 ug RNA. TCRdb re-called the immunoSEQ multiplex PCR reads with MiXCR, one entry per CDR3 protein. The sample has around 46,000 distinct CDR3 sequences, 90% to 95% seen once. TCR beta was sequenced from blood CD8+ and CD4+ T cells. The healthy controls were matched to patients by age and sex. TEMRA cells were FACS-enriched, with CD8+ and CD4+ T cells isolated negatively. Germline trimming cut 4 bases from V and 5 bases from J; bases unmatched to any gene: 7. Germline V gene sequence: CDR1 SGHVS, CDR2 FQNEAQ. The CDR3 is made up of 14 amino acids.

The V gene is TRBV7-8, the J gene TRBJ2-7, with 8 bases aligning to TRBD2. The sequence was obtained from a human donor in good health. The sample comprised CD8+ T cells from PBMCs. CDR3 bases: TGTGCCAGCAGCTCAAGCGGGAGAGGCCACGAGCAGTACTTC. Its protein is CASSSSGRGHEQYF.